This T cell receptor delta chain was recorded in a study of gamma-delta T cells after stem cell transplantation. Details on this clone: One junction end does not reproduce the germline sequence, and a read error may be involved. Other DNA variants within this sample encode the same CDR3.

This CDR3 region has 9 residues. CDR1 and CDR2 (germline): TSWWSYY, QGS. TCRdb re-called the RT-PCR reads through CATT. The top ten hold roughly 60% of the sample, which has approximately 16,000 delta-chain clones, roughly 9.1% seen once. This TCR came from a human donor. It is not recorded whose cells these are; they may come from a transplant donor. The chain employs TRDV1 and TRDJ1; D is unclear. The sample comprised gamma-delta T cells. CDR3 sequence reads: CALGQRLTF. The CDR3, as DNA: TGTGCTCTTGGGCAACGCCTCACATTT.